This T cell receptor (beta chain) came from a study of T cell responses to AZD1222 COVID-19 vaccine. General study findings and limits: None of the repertoires were sampled until the peak T cell response had passed.

Worth noting for this clone: No antigen is known for it.

TCRdb's copy holds only in-frame clones and misses some; the assay was immunoSEQ multiplex PCR. The sample shows 95,000 or so clones, under 90% of them seen only once. Trimming took 7 bases from V and 5 from J, leaving 6 bases between them. CDR3 length: 10 amino acids. From germline, CDR1 is LNHDA and CDR2 SQIVND (reference sequence). The rearrangement joins TRBV19 to TRBJ2-7, with D uncertain. This clonotype originated in an adult in good health. The source was peripheral blood, collected on day 0 of MenACWY control vaccination. CDR3 amino acids: CASMGNEQYF. The CDR3 nucleotides are TGTGCCAGTATGGGGAACGAGCAGTACTTC.